One sample yielded the 25 T cell receptor beta chains listed below, sequenced in a study of control samples from healthy donors and cancer patients. TCRdb keeps only in-frame clones here, not all; method: immunoSEQ multiplex PCR. The data show 100,000 to 150,000 clones, 92% seen once. The sequenced material came from blood. All receptors derive from a woman in her fifties or sixties in good health.

The chain combines TRBV2 with TRBJ1-5, with D maybe TRBD1 (6 bases). Trimming removed 10 bases at V and 6 bases at J, with 16 bases between. The CDR3 has 13 residues. Germline CDR1 reads SNHLY; CDR2 reads FYNNEI. In nucleotides, the CDR3 is TGTGCCACCAAGGGGGTCTGGTGTCAGCCCCAGCATTTT. Its protein product is CATKGVWCQPQHF.

The chain employs TRBV6-6 and TRBJ2-7, with TRBD2 matching 10 bases. In germline, CDR1 is MNHNY, CDR2 SVGAGI (reference sequence). After removal of 5 bases from V and 0 bases from J, the junction contained 10 bases not matched to a gene. This CDR3 has 17 residues. CDR3 loop: CASSPLGSSGSSYEQYF. The CDR3 DNA sequence: TGTGCCAGCAGTCCCCTGGGGTCTAGCGGGAGCTCCTACGAGCAGTACTTC.

The chain uses TRBV9 and TRBJ2-2; D is ambiguous. V was cut by 0 bases and J by 4 bases, with 16 bases left in between. In germline, CDR1 is SGDLS, CDR2 YYNGEE. The length of the CDR3 is 17 residues. The CDR3 here is CASSVGVWDRVTGELFF. The CDR3 coding sequence is TGTGCCAGCAGCGTAGGGGTTTGGGATCGTGTCACCGGGGAGCTGTTTTTT.

J is TRBJ2-2 and V is TRBV7-6; D is unresolved. Germline lookup yields CDR1 SGHVS and CDR2 FNYEAQ. This CDR3 contains 19 residues. The V end was cut by 4 bases, the J end by 0 bases, with 21 bases between. In DNA, the CDR3 is TGTGCCAGCAGCTCCTCCACGACGATGACAAGGGCGAACACCGGGGAGCTGTTTTTT. Its protein product is CASSSSTTMTRANTGELFF.

V and J are TRBV10-1 and TRBJ2-7; D may be TRBD1 (6 bases). This CDR3 is 15 amino acids long. V was trimmed by 2 bases and J by 0 bases, leaving 11 bases between them. Germline CDR1 is WNHNN and CDR2 is SYGVQD (reference sequence). The CDR3 DNA follows: TGCGCCAGCAGTGAGGACGCCAGGGGCTCCTACGAGCAGTACTTC. This codes for CASSEDARGSYEQYF.

The rearrangement joins TRBV5-1 to TRBJ1-1; TRBD1 might be the D (5 bases). V was clipped by 4 bases and J by 0 bases, with 13 bases between them. This CDR3 is 15 amino acids long. Germline V gene sequence: CDR1 SGHRS, CDR2 YFSETQ. CDR3 sequence (DNA): TGCGCCAGCAGCCCACCGCCAGGGATGAACACTGAAGCTTTCTTT. Its protein product is CASSPPPGMNTEAFF.

This rearrangement joins TRBV6-1 to TRBJ2-3; tentative D call: TRBD2 (6 bases). V was clipped by 1 base and J by 4 bases, with 6 bases between them. The CDR3 extends over 13 amino acids. CDR1 MNHNS and CDR2 SASEGT come from the germline V gene. CDR3 nucleotide sequence: TGTGCCAGCAGTGAAGGGGAGGCAGATACGCAGTATTTT. Protein sequence: CASSEGEADTQYF.

This chain connects TRBV2 to TRBJ1-1, with 10 bases fitting TRBD1. V dropped 3 bases and J dropped 1; count of bases not matched to a gene: 2. This CDR3 has 15 amino acids. In germline, CDR1 is SNHLY, CDR2 FYNNEI. Here the CDR3 reads CASSDWDRGNTEAFF. Written as DNA, the CDR3 is TGTGCCAGCAGTGATTGGGACAGGGGGAACACTGAAGCTTTCTTT. Filled out from reference TRBV2 and TRBJ1-1, the complete variable domain reads EPEVTQTPSHQVTQMGQEVILRCVPISNHLYFYWYRQILGQKVEFLVSFYNNEISEKSEIFDDQFSVERPDGSNFTLKIRSTKLEDSAMYFCASSDWDRGNTEAFFGQGTRLTVV.

This chain connects TRBV5-1 to TRBJ1-1, with unresolved D. There are 13 residues in the CDR3. Germline CDR1 and CDR2: SGHRS and YFSETQ. Between the trimmed V and J ends, which lost 0 bases and 1 base, there was a span of 4 bases. This CDR3 reads CASSLEPNTEAFF. The DNA for the CDR3 is TGCGCCAGCAGCTTGGAACCGAACACTGAAGCTTTCTTT.

This sequence joins TRBV20-1 and TRBJ2-5; D call uncertain. The V gene's germline CDR1 is DFQATT and CDR2 SNEGSKA (reference sequence). Trimming took off 8 bases at V and 3 bases at J, with 10 bases between the two ends. This CDR3 contains 11 residues. The CDR3 nucleotides read TGCAGTTCCCTGTCCGAAGAGACCCAGTACTTC. Residues: CSSLSEETQYF.

V and J are TRBV10-3 and TRBJ2-2, with TRBD1 identical over 7 bases. The CDR3 consists of 15 residues. Trimming cost V 6 bases and J 5 bases; bases outside gene matches: 9. CDR1 and CDR2 from the germline V gene are ENHRY and SYGVKD. The CDR3 bases are TGTGCCATCAGGCCGACAGGGACGGGGACCGGGGAGCTGTTTTTT. As protein: CAIRPTGTGTGELFF.

V is TRBV3-1 (or the pseudogene TRBV3-2) and J is TRBJ2-7, with a weak D call TRBD2 (5 bases). With 2 bases removed from V and 6 bases from J, the gap between germline ends came to 11 bases. The CDR3 covers 13 residues. The germline CDR1 and CDR2 sequences are LGHDT and YNNKEL (reference sequence). CDR3 coding DNA: TGTGCCAGCAGCCAAAGGGCAGGAGGCGAGCAGTACTTC. Encoded protein: CASSQRAGGEQYF.

The CDR3 nucleotides read TGTGCCAGCAGCTTAATGGGTTTGGAGGGACAGCCCCAGCATTTT. Amino acid sequence: CASSLMGLEGQPQHF. The chain links TRBV11-2 to TRBJ1-5; D not certain. Per germline, CDR1 SGHAT and CDR2 FQNNGV. Trimming cost V 2 bases and J 7 bases, with 15 bases left between them. The CDR3 spans 15 residues.

The V gene is TRBV3-1 (or the pseudogene TRBV3-2), the J gene TRBJ1-2; 7 bases align to TRBD1. V dropped 2 bases and J dropped 0; count of bases not matched to a gene: 3. Germline assignment: CDR1 LGHDT and CDR2 YNNKEL (reference sequence). The CDR3 runs 15 residues. The CDR3 DNA follows: TGTGCCAGCAGCCAACTGGGGACAGCTAACTATGGCTACACCTTC. Protein: CASSQLGTANYGYTF.

The chain joins TRBV19 to TRBJ2-3, with D maybe TRBD2 (5 bases). Trimming stripped 3 bases from V and 6 bases from J, with 16 bases between. The CDR3 loop spans 15 amino acids. Germline V gene lookup returns CDR1 LNHDA and CDR2 SQIVND (reference sequence). The CDR3, as DNA: TGTGCCAGTAGTATCTTCCCTGGACTCGACGATACGCAGTATTTT. It specifies CASSIFPGLDDTQYF.

V is TRBV7-8 and J is TRBJ1-1; D unclear. Deletions cut 2 bases from V and 6 bases from J, with 10 bases between. The CDR3 spans 13 residues. CDR1 and CDR2 (germline): SGHVS, FQNEAQ. The CDR3 here is CASSLIYTAEAFF. In DNA, the CDR3 is TGTGCCAGCAGCTTAATTTATACGGCTGAAGCTTTCTTT.

The V call is TRBV3-1 (or the pseudogene TRBV3-2), the J call TRBJ2-1, with 12 positions matching TRBD2. This CDR3 spans 20 amino acids. V was clipped by 6 bases and J by 1 base; unmatched bases: 16. Per germline, CDR1 LGHDT and CDR2 YNNKEL (reference sequence). The CDR3 DNA reads TGTGCCAGCAGTTATCGACTAGCGGGAGTTCCCGGCCGGTCCTACAATGAGCAGTTCTTC. As protein: CASSYRLAGVPGRSYNEQFF.

The rearrangement links TRBV9 to TRBJ2-1; D perhaps matches TRBD1 (6 bases). Trimming removed 3 bases at V and 0 bases at J, with 13 bases between. Looked up from germline, CDR1 is SGDLS and CDR2 is YYNGEE. The CDR3 length is 16 residues. This CDR3 reads CASSALGGSSYNEQFF. The CDR3 bases are TGTGCCAGCAGCGCCCTAGGGGGAAGCTCCTACAATGAGCAGTTCTTC. The full variable domain, in which reference TRBV9 and TRBJ2-1 provide the parts outside the CDR3, is DSGVTQTPKHLITATGQRVTLRCSPRSGDLSVYWYQQSLDQGLQFLIQYYNGEERAKGNILERFSAQQFPDLHSELNLSSLELGDSALYFCASSALGGSSYNEQFFGPGTRLTVL.

This clone was seen a handful of times. This chain connects TRBV28 to TRBJ1-1, with D possibly matching TRBD1 (6 bases). Germline V gene lookup returns CDR1 MDHEN and CDR2 SYDVKM. This CDR3 contains 19 residues. V lost 3 bases to trimming and J lost 1 base, with 24 bases between them. The CDR3 loop is CASSLLLFDSGGANTEAFF. CDR3 coding DNA: TGTGCCAGCAGTTTGCTTTTATTTGATAGCGGGGGGGCGAACACTGAAGCTTTCTTT.

The genes are TRBV19 and TRBJ2-1; the match to TRBD2 covers 8 bases. This CDR3 is 14 amino acids long. Trimming at V came to 5 bases and at J to 5 bases, leaving 5 bases not matched to a gene. In germline, CDR1 is LNHDA, CDR2 SQIVND (reference sequence). The CDR3 region is CASSASGGHNEQFF. CDR3 in DNA: TGTGCCAGTAGTGCGAGCGGGGGACACAATGAGCAGTTCTTC. Full variable domain (outside the CDR3, taken from reference TRBV19 and TRBJ2-1): DGGITQSPKYLFRKEGQNVTLSCEQNLNHDAMYWYRQDPGQGLRLIYYSQIVNDFQKGDIAEGYSVSREKKESFPLTVTSAQKNPTAFYLCASSASGGHNEQFFGPGTRLTVL.

The chain employs TRBV5-1 and TRBJ2-3, with 10 bases identical to TRBD2. Trimming removed 4 bases from V and 4 bases from J; junction bases left unmatched: 6. Germline assignment: CDR1 SGHRS and CDR2 YFSETQ. There are 15 residues in the CDR3. The CDR3: CASSNRGTSADTQYF. The DNA for the CDR3 is TGCGCCAGCAGCAACCGCGGGACTAGCGCAGATACGCAGTATTTT.

The V call is TRBV10-2, the J call TRBJ2-3; D gene ambiguous. V was cut by 9 bases and J by 1 base, with 11 bases left in between. CDR1 is WSHSY and CDR2 is SAAADI in the germline V gene. There are 13 residues in the CDR3. The DNA of the CDR3 is TGCGCCAGTGTACCTGGGGGCACAGATACGCAGTATTTT. Protein sequence: CASVPGGTDTQYF.

This chain links TRBV3-1 (or the pseudogene TRBV3-2) with TRBJ1-2; TRBD1 matches 7 bases. V lost 2 bases to trimming and J lost 0 bases; unmatched junction nucleotides: 3. The length of the CDR3 is 15 residues. CDR1 is LGHDT, CDR2 YNNKEL, per germline (reference sequence). CDR3 sequence reads: CASSQRGQPNYGYTF. The CDR3 coding sequence is TGTGCCAGCAGCCAACGGGGACAGCCTAACTATGGCTACACCTTC.

The chain joins TRBV4-1 to TRBJ2-3; tentatively, D is TRBD1 or TRBD2 (5 bases each). The CDR3 covers 15 residues. Trimming took off 5 bases at V and 1 base at J, with 13 bases between the two ends. Germline assignment: CDR1 MGHRA and CDR2 YSYEKL. The CDR3 DNA reads TGCGCCAGCAGCAGAATAGAGGGGCGCACAGATACGCAGTATTTT. The encoded protein is CASSRIEGRTDTQYF.

The J gene is TRBJ2-5, the V gene TRBV6-2 or TRBV6-3; 8 bases fit TRBD1. Germline-derived CDR1 and CDR2 are MNHEY and SVGEGT. The V segment lost 2 bases and the J segment 5 bases; nucleotides outside the gene matches: 4. CDR3 length: 14 amino acids. The DNA for the CDR3 is TGTGCCAGCAGTTACCCAGGGGGCGCGGAGACCCAGTACTTC. Translated: CASSYPGGAETQYF.